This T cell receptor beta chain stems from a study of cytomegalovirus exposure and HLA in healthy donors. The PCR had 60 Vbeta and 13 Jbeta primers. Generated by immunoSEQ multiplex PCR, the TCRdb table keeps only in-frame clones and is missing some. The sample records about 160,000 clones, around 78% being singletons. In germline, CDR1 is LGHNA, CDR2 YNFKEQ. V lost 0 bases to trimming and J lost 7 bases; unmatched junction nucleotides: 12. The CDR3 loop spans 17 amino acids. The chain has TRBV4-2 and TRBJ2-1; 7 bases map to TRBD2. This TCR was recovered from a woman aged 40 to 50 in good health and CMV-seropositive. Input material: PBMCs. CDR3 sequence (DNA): TGTGCCAGCAGCCAAGATGAAGGGCGCGTGGGGGGGAATGAGCAGTTCTTC. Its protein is CASSQDEGRVGGNEQFF.